This TCR beta chain was recovered during a study of control samples from healthy donors and cancer patients. The repertoire was sequenced with immunoSEQ multiplex PCR; TCRdb's copy has only in-frame clones and lacks some. The sample lists 120,000 to 150,000 clones, approximately 86% occurring once. Trimming left V 0 bases short and J 0 bases short, with 9 bases between. The CDR3 has 16 residues. The germline V gene has CDR1 SGHDT and CDR2 YYEEEE. The origin of this receptor is a woman aged 25 to 45 in good health. The chain employs TRBV5-6 and TRBJ1-4; D gene uncertain. Sequenced material: blood. CDR3 bases: TGTGCCAGCAGCTTGGGCCGGACCGCAACTAATGAAAAACTGTTTTTT. Translation: CASSLGRTATNEKLFF.